A selection of T cell receptor beta chains follows, all from one sample in a study of beta chain features in type 1 diabetes. Only in-frame clones appear in the TCRdb table, and some are missing; sequencing was by immunoSEQ multiplex PCR. Of over 120,000 clones in the sample, around 8.7% are singletons; the top ten hold around 0.7%. Sequenced: central memory CD4+ T cells from blood. The receptor set was obtained from a man aged 18 to 35 in good health. Each CDR3 is given with its conserved first and last residue. The D gene is left open where the match is weak. Clone size is given for some rows only: seen once, a few or many times, or a class if the clone is expanded.

d_gene	v_gene	j_gene	abundance	CDR3nt	CDR3aa
-	TRBV21-1	TRBJ2-3	few	TGTGCCAGCAGCAAATACGAGCGGGGGGCTAGCACAGATACGCAGTATTTT	CASSKYERGASTDTQYF
TRBD1	TRBV19	TRBJ1-5	-	TGTGCCAGTAGACAGACCCAGGGGGCGAATCCCCTTTATAGCAATCAGCCCCAGCATTTT	CASRQTQGANPLYSNQPQHF
TRBD2	TRBV7-2	TRBJ2-3	few	TGTGCCAGCAGCACGGGACTAGCGGGGGGGCGAGGAGTACCGACGCAGTATTTT	CASSTGLAGGRGVPTQYF
-	TRBV6-1	TRBJ2-3	few	TGTGCCAGCAGTGAGTCGGGGGGCGTTCTCCAAGATACGCAGTATTTT	CASSESGGVLQDTQYF
TRBD1	TRBV6-6	TRBJ1-2	-	TGTGCCAGCAGCACCGGGACAGCATATGGCTACACCTTC	CASSTGTAYGYTF
TRBD2	TRBV4-2	TRBJ2-1	-	TGTGCCAGCAGTCTGTATCGGGGGGGCCTAAATGAGCAGTTCTTC	CASSLYRGGLNEQFF
TRBD1	TRBV11-2	TRBJ2-6	few	TGTGCCAGCAGCTTCGGGGGACAGGGGTCCTCTGGGGCCAACGTCCTGACTTTC	CASSFGGQGSSGANVLTF
-	TRBV19	TRBJ2-2	-	TGTGCCAGTAGTATTGTAGTGAACACCGGGGAGCTGTTTTTT	CASSIVVNTGELFF
-	TRBV6-5	TRBJ1-1	few	TGTGCCAGCAGTTACGGCGGTGAGATCACTGAAGCTTTCTTT	CASSYGGEITEAFF
TRBD1	TRBV5-6	TRBJ2-5	-	TGTGCCAGCAGCCAACCGACAGGGGGCTTGACATTAGAGACCCAGTACTTC	CASSQPTGGLTLETQYF
-	TRBV2	TRBJ1-2	few	TGTGCCAGCAGTGAAAACGGGGGGGACGGCTACACCTTC	CASSENGGDGYTF
TRBD2	TRBV4-1	TRBJ2-1	-	TGCGCCAGCAGCCAACAACCCCGAAGCGGGGGGGCGGATGAGCAGTTCTTC	CASSQQPRSGGADEQFF
TRBD2	TRBV6-5	TRBJ2-1	few	TGTGCCAGCAGTTACAGCGGGGATGTGAATGAGCAGTTCTTC	CASSYSGDVNEQFF
-	TRBV7-2	TRBJ2-3	-	TGTGCCAGCAGCCATCAAGGGGGGGACTACCGCACAGATACGCAGTATTTT	CASSHQGGDYRTDTQYF
TRBD2	TRBV10-3	TRBJ2-7	-	TGTGCCATCAGGGGGACTAAAGAGCAGTACTTC	CAIRGTKEQYF
-	TRBV6-6	TRBJ1-1	few	TGTGCCAGCAGTAATATAGTCGCTGAAGCTTTCTTT	CASSNIVAEAFF
-	TRBV10-3	TRBJ2-3	-	TGTGCCATCAGTGACAGGTCCACAGATACGCAGTATTTT	CAISDRSTDTQYF
TRBD1	TRBV11-2	TRBJ1-1	few	TGTGCCAGCAGTCAACAGGGGGGGTCTGAAGCTTTCTTT	CASSQQGGSEAFF
-	TRBV18	TRBJ2-3	-	TGTGCCAGCTCCCCAGTCGGGGTAACAGATACGCAGTATTTT	CASSPVGVTDTQYF
TRBD1	TRBV4-2	TRBJ1-2	few	TGTGCCAGCAGCCAAGATTCAGGGGGAGGTGGCTACACCTTC	CASSQDSGGGGYTF
TRBD1	TRBV19	TRBJ2-7	-	TGTGCCAGTAGCATGACAGGGACCCTCTGGGAGCAGTACTTC	CASSMTGTLWEQYF
TRBD2	TRBV18	TRBJ2-4	-	TGTGCCAGCTCACCACCTAGCGGGCAAAACATTCAGTACTTC	CASSPPSGQNIQYF